This section outlines one TCR beta chain sequence together with its context. The data belong to a study of blood T cell repertoires in COVID-19. Study as a whole: Some COVID-19 samples were acute and others convalescent; all came from the United States, Italy and Spain. T cells, B-cell-depleted T cells, or PBMCs provided the cDNA or gDNA that served as material.

The Seattle site enrolled patients during active infection and followed them longitudinally. As originally analysed: By means of reference gene primer amplification, nucleated cell counts were estimated. Profiled with immunoSEQ multiplex PCR; TCRdb holds only in-frame clones, not every one. V, J and clone size are those of that table, while D and trimming were read from the DNA. Counted here are 300,000 to 350,000 clones, about 87% occurring once; the ten biggest clones make up around 8.9%. Material for sequencing was peripheral blood. The TCR was taken from a man under 40 with COVID-19, enrolled during active disease.

The CDR3 region is CASSLGPGPNTGELFF. In nucleotides, the CDR3 is TGTGCCAGCAGCTTGGGCCCTGGTCCAAACACCGGGGAGCTGTTTTTT. The chain joins TRBV11-2 to TRBJ2-2; no definite D call. This CDR3 comprises 16 residues. Deletions cut 3 bases from V and 2 bases from J, with 13 bases between. Per the germline V gene, CDR1 is SGHAT and CDR2 is FQNNGV.